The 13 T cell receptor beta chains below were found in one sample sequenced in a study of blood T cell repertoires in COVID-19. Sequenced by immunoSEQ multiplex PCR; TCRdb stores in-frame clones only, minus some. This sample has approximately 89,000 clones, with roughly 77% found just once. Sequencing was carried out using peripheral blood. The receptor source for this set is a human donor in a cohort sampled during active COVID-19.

CDR3: CASSVQGGDTEAFF. As DNA, the CDR3 is TGTGCCAGCTCTGTACAGGGGGGCGACACTGAAGCTTTCTTT. V is TRBV18 and J is TRBJ1-1, with 8 nucleotides matching TRBD1. The ends lost 6 bases at V and 3 bases at J; junction bases unmatched: 6. In germline, CDR1 is KGHSH, CDR2 LQKENI. This CDR3 comprises 14 residues.

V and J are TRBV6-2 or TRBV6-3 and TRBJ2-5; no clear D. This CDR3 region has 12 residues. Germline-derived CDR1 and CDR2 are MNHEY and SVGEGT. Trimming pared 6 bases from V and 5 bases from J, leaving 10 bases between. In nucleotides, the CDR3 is TGTGCCAGCAGCCAGACCAGGGAGACCCAGTACTTC. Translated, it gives CASSQTRETQYF.

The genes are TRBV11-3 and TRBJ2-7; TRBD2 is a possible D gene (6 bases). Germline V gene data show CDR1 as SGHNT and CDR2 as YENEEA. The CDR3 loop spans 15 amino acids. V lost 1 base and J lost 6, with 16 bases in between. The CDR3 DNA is TGTGCCAGCAGCTTAGGTCCCTATAGGGACTCCGAGCAGTACTTC. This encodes CASSLGPYRDSEQYF.

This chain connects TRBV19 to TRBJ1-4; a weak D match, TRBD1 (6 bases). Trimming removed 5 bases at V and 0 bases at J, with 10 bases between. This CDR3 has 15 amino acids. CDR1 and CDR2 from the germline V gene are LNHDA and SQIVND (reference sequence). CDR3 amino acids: CASSPPGATNEKLFF. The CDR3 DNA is TGTGCCAGTAGTCCCCCAGGGGCAACTAATGAAAAACTGTTTTTT. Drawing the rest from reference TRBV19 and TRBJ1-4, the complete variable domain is DGGITQSPKYLFRKEGQNVTLSCEQNLNHDAMYWYRQDPGQGLRLIYYSQIVNDFQKGDIAEGYSVSREKKESFPLTVTSAQKNPTAFYLCASSPPGATNEKLFFGSGTQLSVL.

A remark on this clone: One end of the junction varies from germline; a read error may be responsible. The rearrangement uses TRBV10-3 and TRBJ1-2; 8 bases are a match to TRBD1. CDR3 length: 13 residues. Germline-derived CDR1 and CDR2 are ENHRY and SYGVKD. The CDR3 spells CAISDSQGATPSF. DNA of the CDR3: TGTGCCATCAGTGATTCTCAGGGGGCGACTCCCTCCTTC.

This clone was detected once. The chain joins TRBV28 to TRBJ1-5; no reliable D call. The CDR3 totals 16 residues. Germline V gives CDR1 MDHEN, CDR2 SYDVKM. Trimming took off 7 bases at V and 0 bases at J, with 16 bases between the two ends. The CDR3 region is CASTPGGIYSNQPQHF. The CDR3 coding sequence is TGTGCCAGCACTCCTGGAGGGATTTATAGCAATCAGCCCCAGCATTTT. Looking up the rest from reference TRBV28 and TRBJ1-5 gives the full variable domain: DVKVTQSSRYLVKRTGEKVFLECVQDMDHENMFWYRQDPGLGLRLIYFSYDVKMKEKGDIPEGYSVSREKKERFSLILESASTNQTSMYLCASTPGGIYSNQPQHFGDGTRLSIL.

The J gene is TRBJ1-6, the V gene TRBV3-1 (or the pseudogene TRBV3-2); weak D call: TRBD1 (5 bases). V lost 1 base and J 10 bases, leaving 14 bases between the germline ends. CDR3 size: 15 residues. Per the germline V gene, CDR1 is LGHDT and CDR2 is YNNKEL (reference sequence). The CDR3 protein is CASSQGWRGGSPLHF. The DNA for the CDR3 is TGTGCCAGCAGCCAAGGGTGGAGGGGTGGGTCACCCCTCCACTTT.

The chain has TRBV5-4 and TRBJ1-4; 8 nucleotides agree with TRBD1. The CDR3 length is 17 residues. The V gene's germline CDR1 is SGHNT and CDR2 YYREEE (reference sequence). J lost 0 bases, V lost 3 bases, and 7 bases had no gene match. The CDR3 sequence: CASSSRQGPATNEKLFF. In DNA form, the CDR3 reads TGTGCCAGCAGCTCCAGACAGGGGCCAGCAACTAATGAAAAACTGTTTTTT.

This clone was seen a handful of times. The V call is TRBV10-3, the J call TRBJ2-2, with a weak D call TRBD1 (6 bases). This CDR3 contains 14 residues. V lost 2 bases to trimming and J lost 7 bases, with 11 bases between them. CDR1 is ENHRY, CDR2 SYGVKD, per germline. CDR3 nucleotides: TGTGCCATCAGTGAGAGGCAGGGGAACGGGGAGCTGTTTTTT. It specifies CAISERQGNGELFF.

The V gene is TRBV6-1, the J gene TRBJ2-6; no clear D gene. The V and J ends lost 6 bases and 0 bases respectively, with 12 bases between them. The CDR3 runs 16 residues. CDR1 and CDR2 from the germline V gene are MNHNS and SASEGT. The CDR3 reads CASREFADSGANVLTF. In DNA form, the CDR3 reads TGTGCCAGCAGAGAATTTGCGGACTCTGGGGCCAACGTCCTGACTTTC.

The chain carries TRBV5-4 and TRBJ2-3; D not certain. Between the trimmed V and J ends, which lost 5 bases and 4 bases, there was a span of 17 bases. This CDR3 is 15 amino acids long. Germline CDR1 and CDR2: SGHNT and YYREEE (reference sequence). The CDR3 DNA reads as TGTGCCAGCAGTGTGGCAGGTTATGGCGCAGATACGCAGTATTTT. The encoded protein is CASSVAGYGADTQYF.

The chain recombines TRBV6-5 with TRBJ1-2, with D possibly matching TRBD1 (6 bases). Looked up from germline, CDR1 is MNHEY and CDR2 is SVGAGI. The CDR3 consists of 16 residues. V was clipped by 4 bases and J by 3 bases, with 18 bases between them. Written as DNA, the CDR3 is TGTGCCAGCAGTTGGGGGGGCCCATTCCTGGACTATGGCTACACCTTC. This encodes CASSWGGPFLDYGYTF.

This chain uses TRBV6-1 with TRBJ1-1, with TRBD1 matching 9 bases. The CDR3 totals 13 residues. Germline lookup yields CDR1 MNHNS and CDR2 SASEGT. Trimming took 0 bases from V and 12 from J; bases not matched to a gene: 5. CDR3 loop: CASSEAGDRGSFF. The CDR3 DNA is TGTGCCAGCAGTGAAGCGGGTGACAGGGGGTCTTTCTTT.